Below are 9 T cell receptor beta chains sequenced from a single sample in a study of monozygotic twins with inflammatory bowel disease. TCRdb derives one entry per CDR3 protein from the 5' RACE reads, leaving out DNA. In all, the sample yields about 350,000 distinct CDR3 sequences. The sequenced material came from blood. The receptor source for this set is a human donor with ulcerative colitis or Crohn's disease, or a healthy co-twin of an affected twin (not recorded which).

The J gene is TRBJ1-1, the V gene TRBV7-2; TCRdb reports TRBD1, a call that lacks DNA to check it against. This CDR3 has 15 residues. Germline-derived CDR1 and CDR2 are SGHTA and FQGNSA. CDR3 region: CASSQMGGGNTEAFF.

The rearrangement links TRBV20-1 to TRBJ2-2; TCRdb returns TRBD1, unconfirmable since there is no DNA. Germline lookup yields CDR1 DFQATT and CDR2 SNEGSKA (reference sequence). The length of the CDR3 is 13 residues. The CDR3 here is CSARDRPGGELFF.

The chain is built from TRBV24-1 and TRBJ1-1; TCRdb's assignment of TRBD1 cannot be checked, as there is no DNA. Germline V gives CDR1 KGHDR, CDR2 SFDVKD. The CDR3 runs to 15 residues. The CDR3 protein is CATSDGGAGNTEAFF.

The chain uses TRBV29-1 and TRBJ2-5; TCRdb lists TRBD2, though no DNA is available to test this call. This CDR3 region has 13 residues. Germline values: CDR1 SQVTM, CDR2 ANQGSEA. CDR3 loop: CSVPAGGGETQYF.

The V gene is TRBV24-1, the J gene TRBJ1-4; the D gene TCRdb calls, TRBD1, cannot be checked with no DNA. The length of the CDR3 is 17 residues. Germline V CDR1 and CDR2: KGHDR, SFDVKD. This CDR3 reads CATSDKPGRNQNEKLFF.

The rearrangement uses TRBV5-1 and TRBJ2-1; the TCRdb D gene call, TRBD2, has no DNA to confirm it. CDR1 and CDR2 (germline): SGHRS, YFSETQ. This CDR3 has 13 amino acids. CDR3 protein: CASSLEAGREQFF.

Judged by frequency, this clonotype is medium-sized. The V call is TRBV20-1, the J call TRBJ2-3; TCRdb calls TRBD2, which cannot be checked without DNA. This CDR3 comprises 12 residues. CDR1 is DFQATT, CDR2 SNEGSKA, per germline (reference sequence). CDR3 residues: CSAPTSGDTQYF.

V usage is TRBV27 and J usage is TRBJ2-1; no DNA is available, so the TRBD1 call from TCRdb remains unchecked. From germline, CDR1 is MNHEY and CDR2 SMNVEV (reference sequence). The CDR3 extends over 11 amino acids. CDR3: CASSTGLQQFF.

V is TRBV20-1 and J is TRBJ2-3; TCRdb's D call, TRBD2, is unchecked because there is no DNA. The CDR3 length is 17 residues. Germline assignment: CDR1 DFQATT and CDR2 SNEGSKA (reference sequence). The CDR3 loop reads CSARLGVASRSTDTQYF.